This entry lists 13 T cell receptor beta chains sequenced from one sample in a study of blood T cell repertoires in COVID-19. Produced via immunoSEQ multiplex PCR; TCRdb's table is partial and in-frame only. The table records 150,000 to 200,000 clones, roughly 76% of them present only once. Sequenced: peripheral blood. Receptors were obtained from a woman at least 80 years old with COVID-19, enrolled during active disease.

This sequence joins TRBV19 and TRBJ2-1, with D perhaps matching TRBD2 (6 bases). This CDR3 has 16 amino acids. V shed 7 bases and J shed 5 bases, with 21 bases lying between them. Germline V CDR1 and CDR2: LNHDA, SQIVND (reference sequence). The CDR3 region has the DNA TGTGCCAGTACCCCGACTAGTAGTAGGACAAACAATGAGCAGTTCTTC. Protein product: CASTPTSSRTNNEQFF.

The chain recombines TRBV6-6 with TRBJ2-2; 7 bases align to TRBD1. V trimming: 5 bases; J trimming: 0 bases; junction bases outside the gene matches: 3. The length of the CDR3 is 15 residues. In germline, CDR1 is MNHNY, CDR2 SVGAGI (reference sequence). DNA for the CDR3: TGTGCCAGCAGTCGGGACAGCTCGAACACCGGGGAGCTGTTTTTT. Translating it yields CASSRDSSNTGELFF.

This rearrangement joins TRBV6-5 to TRBJ1-2, with D perhaps matching TRBD1 (6 bases). CDR1 and CDR2 (germline): MNHEY, SVGAGI. CDR3 length: 13 residues. Trimming removed 5 bases from V and 4 bases from J, with 11 bases in between. The chain's CDR3 is CASSRTAAYGYTF. The CDR3 bases are TGTGCCAGCAGTCGGACAGCCGCCTATGGCTACACCTTC.

CDR3 protein: CASSQAGGATEAFF. CDR3 DNA: TGCGCCAGCAGCCAGGCAGGGGGCGCCACTGAAGCTTTCTTT. This chain links TRBV5-1 with TRBJ1-1; TRBD1 matches 8 bases. Germline-derived CDR1 and CDR2 are SGHRS and YFSETQ. The CDR3 has 14 residues. Unmatched junction bases numbered 6, after V lost 4 bases and J lost 4 bases.

In its sample, this clone was seen a few times. CDR3 DNA: TGTGCCAGCGAAATGGGGACAGGGGGCGGATACGAGCAGTACTTC. Residues: CASEMGTGGGYEQYF. The genes are TRBV4-2 and TRBJ2-7, with 12 bases aligning to TRBD1. In germline, CDR1 is LGHNA, CDR2 YNFKEQ. The CDR3 covers 15 residues. The V and J ends lost 8 bases and 4 bases, in that order; junction bases with no gene match: 9.

This chain uses TRBV9 with TRBJ2-1; TRBD2 matches 9 bases. The CDR3 length is 15 residues. The junction had 4 bases not matched to a gene; V was cut back by 2 bases and J by 4 bases. Germline V gene sequence: CDR1 SGDLS, CDR2 YYNGEE. The DNA for the CDR3 is TGTGCCAGCAGCGTTAGTAGCGGGGGTTACAATGAGCAGTTCTTC. This sequence encodes CASSVSSGGYNEQFF.

This clone was counted a single time. The V gene is TRBV5-1, the J gene TRBJ2-3; 11 bases are shared with TRBD2. Germline CDR1 and CDR2: SGHRS and YFSETQ. The CDR3 covers 16 residues. The junction had 7 bases not matched to a gene; V was cut back by 3 bases and J by 4 bases. The CDR3 spells CASSSLGLAAADTQYF. The DNA for the CDR3 is TGCGCCAGCAGCTCTCTGGGACTAGCGGCCGCAGATACGCAGTATTTT.

The chain has TRBV25-1 and TRBJ2-5, with TRBD1 identical over 7 bases. Germline CDR1 and CDR2: MGHDK and SYGVNS. V dropped 4 bases and J dropped 1; count of bases not matched to a gene: 6. The CDR3 has 15 residues. The CDR3 here is CASSAGDRAQETQYF. CDR3 bases: TGTGCCAGCAGTGCTGGTGACAGGGCCCAAGAGACCCAGTACTTC.

This clone was recorded once. This chain links TRBV6-5 with TRBJ2-7; TRBD2 matches 10 bases. Looked up from germline, CDR1 is MNHEY and CDR2 is SVGAGI. Trimming took 0 bases from V and 3 from J; bases not matched to a gene: 5. The CDR3 runs 16 residues. CDR3 protein: CASSYSSGRALYEQYF. In nucleotides, the CDR3 is TGTGCCAGCAGTTACTCCAGCGGGAGGGCCCTCTACGAGCAGTACTTC.

V usage is TRBV6-5 and J usage is TRBJ2-1; D remains ambiguous. CDR3 length equals 14 residues. V lost 6 bases and J 6 bases, leaving 15 bases between the germline ends. CDR1 and CDR2 from the germline V gene are MNHEY and SVGAGI. CDR3 sequence (DNA): TGTGCCAGCAGGACGACCGGGTACTCCAATGAGCAGTTCTTC. Translated: CASRTTGYSNEQFF.

This rearrangement joins TRBV7-9 to TRBJ1-2; 8 bases are a match to TRBD1. Looked up from germline, CDR1 is SEHNR and CDR2 is FQNEAQ (reference sequence). There are 16 residues in the CDR3. V was clipped by 5 bases and J by 3 bases; unmatched bases: 11. DNA of the CDR3: TGTGCCAGCAGCAAAAGACAGGGGCGAAGCGACTATGGCTACACCTTC. Encoded protein: CASSKRQGRSDYGYTF.

The genes are TRBV7-2 and TRBJ2-4; a weak D match, TRBD2 (6 bases). The length of the CDR3 is 14 residues. The germline V gene encodes CDR1 SGHTA and CDR2 FQGNSA. V shed 2 bases and J shed 7 bases, with 12 bases lying between them. Here the CDR3 reads CASSLTGDGNIQYF. Written as DNA, the CDR3 is TGTGCCAGCAGCTTAACGGGGGATGGGAACATTCAGTACTTC.

The CDR3 loop is CASSLAMTGETEAFF. The DNA of the CDR3 is TGCGCCAGCAGCTTGGCCATGACAGGGGAGACTGAAGCTTTCTTT. V is TRBV5-1 and J is TRBJ1-1; 8 nucleotides align to TRBD1. V dropped 0 bases and J dropped 5; count of bases not matched to a gene: 6. This CDR3 contains 15 residues. Germline CDR1 is SGHRS and CDR2 is YFSETQ.